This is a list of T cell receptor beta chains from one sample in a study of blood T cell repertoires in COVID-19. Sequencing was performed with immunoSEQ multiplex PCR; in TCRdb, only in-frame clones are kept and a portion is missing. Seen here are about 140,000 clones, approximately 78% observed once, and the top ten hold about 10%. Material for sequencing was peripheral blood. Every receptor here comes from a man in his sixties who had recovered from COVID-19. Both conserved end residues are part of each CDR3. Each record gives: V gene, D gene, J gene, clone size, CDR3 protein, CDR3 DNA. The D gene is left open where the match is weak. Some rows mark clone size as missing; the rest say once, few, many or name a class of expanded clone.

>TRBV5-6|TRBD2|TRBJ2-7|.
CASSLAGGSIYEQYF
TGTGCCAGCAGCTTGGCGGGAGGCTCGATCTACGAGCAGTACTTC
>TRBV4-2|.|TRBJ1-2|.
CASSHSQSEGSGGYTF
TGTGCCAGCAGCCACTCTCAGAGTGAGGGTTCGGGTGGCTACACCTTC
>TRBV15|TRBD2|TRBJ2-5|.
CATSRDDLGGETQYF
TGTGCCACCAGCAGAGATGATTTGGGGGGGGAGACCCAGTACTTC
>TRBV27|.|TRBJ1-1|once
CASRRDPKNTEAFF
TGTGCCAGCAGGCGGGACCCCAAGAACACTGAAGCTTTCTTT
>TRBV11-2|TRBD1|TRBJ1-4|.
CASSPGTGKDEKLFF
TGTGCCAGCAGCCCCGGGACAGGGAAAGATGAAAAACTGTTTTTT
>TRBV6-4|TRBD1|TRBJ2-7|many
CASTGAGGRQAPLYEQYF
TGTGCCAGTACTGGGGCAGGGGGCCGTCAAGCCCCCCTATACGAGCAGTACTTC
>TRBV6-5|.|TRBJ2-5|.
CASRRLETQYF
TGTGCCAGCAGGAGGTTGGAGACCCAGTACTTC
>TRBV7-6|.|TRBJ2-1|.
CASSPSLPSYNEQFF
TGTGCCAGCAGCCCTTCCCTCCCTTCCTACAATGAGCAGTTCTTC
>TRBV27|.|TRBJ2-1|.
CASSLSRGPYNEQFF
TGTGCCAGCAGTTTATCCCGAGGGCCCTACAATGAGCAGTTCTTC
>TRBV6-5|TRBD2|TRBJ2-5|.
CASKSKLAGVETQYF
TGTGCCAGCAAATCCAAACTAGCGGGGGTAGAGACCCAGTACTTC
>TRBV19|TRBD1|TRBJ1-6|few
CASTEDRGPMAYNSPLHF
TGTGCCAGTACCGAGGACAGGGGCCCAATGGCCTATAATTCACCCCTCCACTTT
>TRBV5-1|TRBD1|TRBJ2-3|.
CASSLRDRGTDTQYF
TGCGCCAGCAGCTTGAGGGACAGGGGCACAGATACGCAGTATTTT
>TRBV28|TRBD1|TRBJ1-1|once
CASRINGYKTGGSTEAFF
TGTGCCAGCAGGATAAACGGGTACAAGACAGGGGGGAGCACTGAAGCTTTCTTT
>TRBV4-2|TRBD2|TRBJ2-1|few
CASSQPQASGGPRQFF
TGTGCCAGCAGCCAACCCCAGGCTAGCGGGGGGCCGAGGCAGTTCTTC
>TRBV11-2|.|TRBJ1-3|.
CASSKDSSGNTIYF
TGTGCCAGCAGCAAGGACAGCTCTGGAAACACCATATATTTT
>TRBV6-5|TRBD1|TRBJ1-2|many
CASRLGTGIHYGYTF
TGTGCCAGCAGACTGGGGACAGGGATACACTATGGCTACACCTTC
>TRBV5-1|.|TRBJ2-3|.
CASSPEGRRRTDTQYF
TGCGCCAGCAGCCCGGAGGGGCGCAGGAGAACAGATACGCAGTATTTT
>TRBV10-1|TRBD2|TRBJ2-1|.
CASSEWVPRSGTSMNEQFF
TGCGCCAGCAGTGAATGGGTGCCCCGGTCCGGGACTAGCATGAATGAGCAGTTCTTC
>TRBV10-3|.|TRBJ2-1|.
CAITSGRDRAYNEQFF
TGTGCCATCACCTCCGGGAGGGACAGGGCCTACAATGAGCAGTTCTTC
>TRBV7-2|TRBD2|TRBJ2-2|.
CASSLGASGSGTGELFF
TGTGCCAGCAGCTTAGGGGCTAGCGGGAGTGGTACCGGGGAGCTGTTTTTT
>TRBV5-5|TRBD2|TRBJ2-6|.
CASQRGGSGANVLTF
TGTGCCAGTCAGCGGGGGGGCTCTGGGGCCAACGTCCTGACTTTC
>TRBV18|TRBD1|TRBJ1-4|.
CASSTGDHEKLFF
TGTGCCAGCTCGACAGGGGATCATGAAAAACTGTTTTTT